The following is a TCR beta chain sequence with its context. Its antigen is not identified. A second about 6 to 12 cycle PCR used barcoded and J-beta primers. Carrying 12 random nucleotides, a template-switch adaptor labeled each individual cDNA molecule. In TCRdb, the 5' RACE reads were re-called with MiXCR into one record per CDR3 protein. Here the sample spans under 2,000,000 distinct CDR3 sequences, about 50% being singletons. These data belong to a study of blood T cells in healthy people across ages. General study points: Diversity of TCR beta correlated strongly with naive T cell percentage.

In germline, CDR1 is MNHNY, CDR2 SVGAGI (reference sequence). The CDR3 consists of 16 residues. V was shortened by 4 bases and J by 6 bases, with 19 bases between the two germline ends. This sequence was found in a woman aged 35 to 49 in good health. The rearrangement uses TRBV6-6 and TRBJ2-1; TRBD1 is a possible D gene (6 bases). Sequenced material: blood. CDR3 loop: CASSSYEGVPPNEQFF. As DNA, the CDR3 is TGTGCCAGCAGTTCTTATGAGGGGGTACCTCCCAATGAGCAGTTCTTC.